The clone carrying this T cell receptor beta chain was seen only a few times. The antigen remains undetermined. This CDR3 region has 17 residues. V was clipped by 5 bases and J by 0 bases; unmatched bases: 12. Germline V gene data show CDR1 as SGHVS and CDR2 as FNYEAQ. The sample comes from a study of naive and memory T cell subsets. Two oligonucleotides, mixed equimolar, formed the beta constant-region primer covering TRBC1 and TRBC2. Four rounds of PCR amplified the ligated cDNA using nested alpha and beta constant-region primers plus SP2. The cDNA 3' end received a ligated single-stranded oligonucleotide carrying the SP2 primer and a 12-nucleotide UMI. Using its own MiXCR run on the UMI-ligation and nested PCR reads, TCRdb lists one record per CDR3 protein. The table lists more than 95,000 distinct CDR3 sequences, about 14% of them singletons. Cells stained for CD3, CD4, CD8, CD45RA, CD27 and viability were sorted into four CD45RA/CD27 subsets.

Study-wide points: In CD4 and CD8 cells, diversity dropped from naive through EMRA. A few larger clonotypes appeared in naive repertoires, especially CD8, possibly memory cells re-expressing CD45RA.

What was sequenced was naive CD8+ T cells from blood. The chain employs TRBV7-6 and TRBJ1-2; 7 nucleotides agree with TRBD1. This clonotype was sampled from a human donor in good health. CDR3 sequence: CASSAGTDLYSNYGYTF. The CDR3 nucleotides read TGTGCCAGCAGCGCCGGGACAGACCTATATTCTAACTATGGCTACACCTTC.